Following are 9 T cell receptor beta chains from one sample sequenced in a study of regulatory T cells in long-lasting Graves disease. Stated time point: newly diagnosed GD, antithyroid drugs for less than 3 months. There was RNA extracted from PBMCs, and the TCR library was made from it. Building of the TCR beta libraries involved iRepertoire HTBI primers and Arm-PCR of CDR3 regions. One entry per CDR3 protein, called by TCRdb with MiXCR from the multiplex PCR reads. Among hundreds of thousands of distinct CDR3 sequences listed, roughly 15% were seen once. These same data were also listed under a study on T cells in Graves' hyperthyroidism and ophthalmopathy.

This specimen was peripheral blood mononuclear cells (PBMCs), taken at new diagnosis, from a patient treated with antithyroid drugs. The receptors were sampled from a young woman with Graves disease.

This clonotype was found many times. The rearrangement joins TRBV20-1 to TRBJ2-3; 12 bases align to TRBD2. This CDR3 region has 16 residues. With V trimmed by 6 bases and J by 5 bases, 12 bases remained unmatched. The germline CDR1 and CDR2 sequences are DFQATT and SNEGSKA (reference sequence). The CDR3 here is CSAERTSGKSGDTQYF. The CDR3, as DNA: TGCAGTGCGGAAAGGACTAGCGGGAAGTCCGGAGATACGCAGTATTTT.

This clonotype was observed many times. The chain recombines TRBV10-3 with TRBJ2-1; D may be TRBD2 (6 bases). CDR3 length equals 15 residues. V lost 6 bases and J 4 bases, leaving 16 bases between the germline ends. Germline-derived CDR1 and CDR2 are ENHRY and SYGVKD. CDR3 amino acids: CAIRGQRTNYNEQFF. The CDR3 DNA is TGTGCCATCAGGGGCCAGCGGACTAATTACAATGAGCAGTTCTTC.

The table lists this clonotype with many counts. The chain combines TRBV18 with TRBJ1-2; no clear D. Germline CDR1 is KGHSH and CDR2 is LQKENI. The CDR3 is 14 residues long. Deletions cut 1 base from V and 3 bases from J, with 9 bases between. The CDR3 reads CASSPRGADYGYTF. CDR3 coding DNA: TGTGCCAGCTCACCACGAGGAGCAGACTATGGCTACACCTTC.

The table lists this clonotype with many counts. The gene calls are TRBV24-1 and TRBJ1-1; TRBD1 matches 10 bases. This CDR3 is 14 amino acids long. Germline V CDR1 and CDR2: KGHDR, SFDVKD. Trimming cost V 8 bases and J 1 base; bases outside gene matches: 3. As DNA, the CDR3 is TGTGCCACCAAGACAGGGGGCGCGAACACTGAAGCTTTCTTT. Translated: CATKTGGANTEAFF.

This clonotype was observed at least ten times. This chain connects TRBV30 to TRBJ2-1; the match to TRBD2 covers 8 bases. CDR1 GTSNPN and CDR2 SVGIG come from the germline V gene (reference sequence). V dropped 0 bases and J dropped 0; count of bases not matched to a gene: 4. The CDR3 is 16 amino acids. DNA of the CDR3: TGTGCCTGGAGTGTTGCCGGGACTAGCTCCTACAATGAGCAGTTCTTC. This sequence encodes CAWSVAGTSSYNEQFF. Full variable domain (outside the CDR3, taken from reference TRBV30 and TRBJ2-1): SQTIHQWPATLVQPVGSPLSLECTVEGTSNPNLYWYRQAAGRGLQLLFYSVGIGQISSEVPQNLSASRPQDRQFILSSKKLLLSDSGFYLCAWSVAGTSSYNEQFFGPGTRLTVL.

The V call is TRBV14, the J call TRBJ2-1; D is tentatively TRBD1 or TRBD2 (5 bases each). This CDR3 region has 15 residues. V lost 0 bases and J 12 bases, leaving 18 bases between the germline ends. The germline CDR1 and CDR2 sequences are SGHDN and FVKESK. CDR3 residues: CASSQEGHYSGAQFF. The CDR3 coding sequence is TGTGCCAGCAGCCAAGAAGGTCACTACTCCGGGGCGCAGTTCTTC. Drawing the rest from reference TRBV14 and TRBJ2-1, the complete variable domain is EAGVTQFPSHSVIEKGQTVTLRCDPISGHDNLYWYRRVMGKEIKFLLHFVKESKQDESGMPNNRFLAERTGGTYSTLKVQPAELEDSGVYFCASSQEGHYSGAQFFGPGTRLTVL.

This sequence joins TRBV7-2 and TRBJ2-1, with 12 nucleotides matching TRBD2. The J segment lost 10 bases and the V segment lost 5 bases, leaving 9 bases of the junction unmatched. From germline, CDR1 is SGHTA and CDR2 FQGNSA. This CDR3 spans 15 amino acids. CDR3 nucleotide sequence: TGTGCCAGCAGCCAGACTAGCGGGAGTAGCGGGGAGCAGTTCTTC. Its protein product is CASSQTSGSSGEQFF.

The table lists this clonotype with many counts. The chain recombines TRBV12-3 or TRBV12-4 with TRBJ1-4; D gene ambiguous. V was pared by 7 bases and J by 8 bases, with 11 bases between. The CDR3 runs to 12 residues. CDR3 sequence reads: CASTTEGEKLFF. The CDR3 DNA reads TGTGCCAGCACCACGGAAGGAGAAAAACTGTTTTTT.

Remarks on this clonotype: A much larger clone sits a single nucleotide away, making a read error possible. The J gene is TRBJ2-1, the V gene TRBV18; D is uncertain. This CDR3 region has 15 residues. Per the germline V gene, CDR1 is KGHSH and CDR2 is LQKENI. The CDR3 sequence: CAGSPNTPIYNEQFF. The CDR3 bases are TGTGCCGGCTCACCTAATACCCCGATTTACAATGAGCAGTTCTTC.